The 5 T cell receptor beta chains listed next were all sequenced from one sample in a study of blood T cell repertoires in COVID-19. TCRdb's copy holds only in-frame clones and misses some; the assay was immunoSEQ multiplex PCR. The repertoire holds just under 350,000 clones, with 85% to 90% as singletons. Sequencing was carried out using peripheral blood. Receptors originate from a woman aged 50 to 65 with COVID-19, enrolled during active disease.

The chain couples TRBV6-2 or TRBV6-3 to TRBJ2-3; 10 bases agree with TRBD2. The CDR3 length is 15 residues. Germline CDR1 is MNHEY and CDR2 is SVGEGT. Trimming cost V 0 bases and J 6 bases; bases outside gene matches: 3. Written as DNA, the CDR3 is TGTGCCAGCAGTTACTCGCCTAGCGGGAGTGATACGCAGTATTTT. It yields the protein CASSYSPSGSDTQYF.

The J gene is TRBJ2-1, the V gene TRBV29-1; 7 bases line up with TRBD1. The germline V gene has CDR1 SQVTM and CDR2 ANQGSEA. The V gene end was trimmed by 7 bases and the J gene end by 6 bases; junction bases not matched to a gene: 6. The CDR3 is made up of 12 amino acids. The CDR3 DNA reads TGCAGCGCCAGATGGGACAGCAATGAGCAGTTCTTC. Amino acids: CSARWDSNEQFF.

This chain links TRBV7-2 with TRBJ2-4; TRBD2 matches at 11 bases. The trim removed 1 base at V and 0 bases at J, leaving 8 bases unmatched. Germline V gene lookup returns CDR1 SGHTA and CDR2 FQGNSA. CDR3 length equals 19 residues. CDR3 loop: CASSLDSGLADLAKNIQYF. In nucleotides, the CDR3 is TGTGCCAGCAGCTTAGATTCGGGACTAGCGGACTTAGCCAAAAACATTCAGTACTTC.

This clone has more than one count but fewer than ten. This chain uses TRBV15 with TRBJ2-2, with TRBD2 as a possible D gene (6 bases). The CDR3 runs 14 residues. Trimming removed 7 bases from V and 0 bases from J, with 9 bases in between. Germline values: CDR1 LNHNV, CDR2 YYDKDF (reference sequence). The CDR3 protein is CATKAGTNTGELFF. The CDR3 coding sequence is TGTGCCACCAAGGCGGGGACGAACACCGGGGAGCTGTTTTTT.

The CDR3 DNA reads as TGTGCCAGTAGCCCGACTAGCGGGAGATACGAGCAGTACTTC. Protein product: CASSPTSGRYEQYF. The chain joins TRBV19 to TRBJ2-7; 12 nucleotides line up with TRBD2. The CDR3 runs to 14 residues. Germline values: CDR1 LNHDA, CDR2 SQIVND (reference sequence). V lost 6 bases to trimming and J lost 4 bases; unmatched junction nucleotides: 4.